The next 27 T cell receptor beta chains were all read from a single sample in a study of T cells in Graves' hyperthyroidism and ophthalmopathy. TCR beta CDR3 regions were amplified from RNA. The study used the HTBI primer set for a first-round RT-PCR of the TCR CDR3. MiXCR was run by TCRdb on the multiplex PCR reads, yielding one entry per CDR3 protein. The data show under 450,000 distinct CDR3 sequences, approximately 14% seen once. Material for sequencing was blood. All receptors come from a woman aged 18-29 years with Graves' hyperthyroidism.

At least ten counts were recorded for this clonotype. This chain uses TRBV5-1 with TRBJ1-1; no definite D call. The CDR3 runs 13 residues. Germline CDR1 and CDR2: SGHRS and YFSETQ. Between the trimmed V and J ends, which lost 5 bases and 1 base, there was a span of 9 bases. CDR3 bases: TGCGCCAGCAGGAAACCAGGGAACACTGAAGCTTTCTTT. Encoded protein: CASRKPGNTEAFF.

This chain uses TRBV15 with TRBJ2-3, with TRBD1 matching over 11 bases. The germline CDR1 and CDR2 sequences are LNHNV and YYDKDF (reference sequence). CDR3 length: 15 residues. V was clipped by 7 bases and J by 2 bases; unmatched bases: 5. The CDR3 DNA reads as TGTGCCACCACCCCGGGACAGGGGGTCACAGATACGCAGTATTTT. Translation gives CATTPGQGVTDTQYF.

This sequence joins TRBV29-1 and TRBJ2-5, with a tentative D call TRBD1 (6 bases). The V end was cut by 7 bases, the J end by 9 bases, with 18 bases between. Germline CDR1 is SQVTM and CDR2 is ANQGSEA. This CDR3 has 12 residues. CDR3 in DNA: TGCAGCGAGGGCCCAGGAAAGGGGGCCCAGTACTTC. Protein product: CSEGPGKGAQYF.

This clonotype occurred many times. This chain connects TRBV10-3 to TRBJ2-1; 7 bases are a match to TRBD2. This CDR3 is 16 amino acids long. Trimming at V came to 6 bases and at J to 6 bases, leaving 14 bases not matched to a gene. Germline CDR1 and CDR2: ENHRY and SYGVKD. The CDR3 spells CAIRGVQTSRVNEQFF. The CDR3 DNA sequence: TGTGCCATCAGGGGGGTACAGACTAGCAGGGTCAATGAGCAGTTCTTC.

This clonotype was detected many times. The J gene is TRBJ1-1, the V gene TRBV29-1; D not resolved. V shed 1 base and J shed 3 bases, with 3 bases lying between them. Germline-derived CDR1 and CDR2 are SQVTM and ANQGSEA. The CDR3 runs 11 residues. In nucleotides, the CDR3 is TGCAGCGTTGAAGGCCACACTGAAGCTTTCTTT. This encodes CSVEGHTEAFF.

In this sample, this clonotype turned up many times. This chain links TRBV3-1 with TRBJ1-1, with D uncertain. The CDR3 consists of 12 residues. The germline CDR1 and CDR2 sequences are LGHDT and YNNKEL (reference sequence). V lost 4 bases, J lost 6 bases, and 9 bases lay in between. The CDR3 nucleotides read TGTGCCAGCAGCCGACCCGGGTCTGAAGCTTTCTTT. Amino acids: CASSRPGSEAFF.

The chain employs TRBV10-2 and TRBJ1-1; TRBD1 agrees at 7 bases. V shed 7 bases and J 4 bases; nucleotides not matched to a gene: 6. Germline V CDR1 and CDR2: WSHSY, SAAADI. This CDR3 region has 13 residues. The CDR3 sequence: CASTKTGPTEAFF. CDR3 sequence (DNA): TGCGCCAGCACAAAGACAGGGCCCACTGAAGCTTTCTTT.

This clonotype was recorded many times. J is TRBJ1-3 and V is TRBV12-3 or TRBV12-4; D not certain. V shed 2 bases and J shed 0 bases, with 8 bases lying between them. The CDR3 runs to 15 residues. The CDR3 DNA reads TGTGCCAGCAGTTTAAGGCCGATCTCTGGAAACACCATATATTTT. It codes for CASSLRPISGNTIYF.

This rearrangement joins TRBV6-9 to TRBJ2-1; D is ambiguous. The ends were cut back, 3 bases at V and 4 bases at J, with 10 bases in the middle. This CDR3 has 14 amino acids. Germline V gives CDR1 MNHGY, CDR2 SVAAGI. This chain's CDR3 is CASSYLELYNEQFF. CDR3 DNA: TGTGCCAGCAGTTACCTAGAACTGTACAATGAGCAGTTCTTC.

With respect to this clonotype: One base away lies a much larger clone, so this may be a sequencing read error. V gene TRBV27 combines with J gene TRBJ1-2, with TRBD1 matching over 7 bases. The V gene end was trimmed by 0 bases and the J gene end by 6 bases; junction bases not matched to a gene: 13. There are 17 residues in the CDR3. Germline loops: CDR1 MNHEY, CDR2 SMNVEV (reference sequence). This CDR3 is CASSLSFPGGNFHGYTF. CDR3 sequence (DNA): TGTGCCAGCAGTTTATCATTCCCAGGGGGTAACTTTCATGGCTACACCTTC.

V is TRBV5-4 and J is TRBJ1-3, with D perhaps TRBD1 (6 bases). With 0 bases removed from V and 4 bases from J, the gap between germline ends came to 11 bases. This CDR3 is built from 15 residues. CDR1 and CDR2 (germline): SGHNT, YYREEE (reference sequence). The CDR3: CASSLGGAEGNTIYF. CDR3 nucleotide sequence: TGTGCCAGCAGCTTGGGGGGGGCGGAAGGAAACACCATATATTTT.

The chain links TRBV6-5 to TRBJ1-2, with 7 bases that match TRBD1. J gave up 8 bases and V 0 bases, and 3 bases lay outside the gene matches. Germline assignment: CDR1 MNHEY and CDR2 SVGAGI. This CDR3 is built from 13 residues. CDR3 loop: CASSYSTGKGYTF. The CDR3 DNA follows: TGTGCCAGCAGTTACTCGACAGGGAAAGGCTACACCTTC.

There are many counts of this clonotype. The CDR3 nucleotides read TGCAGTGCTAGGGGACAGAACAATGAGCAGTTCTTC. Translating gives CSARGQNNEQFF. This chain links TRBV20-1 with TRBJ2-1, with TRBD1 matching over 7 bases. V gave up 3 bases and J gave up 5 bases; unmatched junction bases: 1. This CDR3 contains 12 residues. Germline CDR1 and CDR2: DFQATT and SNEGSKA (reference sequence).

Ten or more counts support this clonotype. This rearrangement joins TRBV28 to TRBJ2-7, with TRBD2 matching over 7 bases. CDR3 length: 15 amino acids. CDR1 is MDHEN and CDR2 is SYDVKM in the germline V gene. The V gene end was trimmed by 3 bases and the J gene end by 2 bases; junction bases not matched to a gene: 7. The CDR3 bases are TGTGCCAGCAGTTTTTGGGGGGGGTTCACCTACGAGCAGTACTTC. Protein product: CASSFWGGFTYEQYF.

This clonotype was recorded at least ten times. V gene TRBV7-2 combines with J gene TRBJ1-4; a weak D match, TRBD1 (5 bases). The germline V and J ends were trimmed by 5 bases and 0 bases, with 16 bases remaining between them. Germline CDR1 and CDR2: SGHTA and FQGNSA. There are 17 residues in the CDR3. As DNA, the CDR3 is TGTGCCAGCAGCCTGACAGCGAAAATAACAACTAATGAAAAACTGTTTTTT. This sequence encodes CASSLTAKITTNEKLFF.

This clonotype was observed many times. This chain joins TRBV20-1 and TRBJ1-2; 7 positions match TRBD1. J gave up 1 base and V 1 base, and 0 bases lay outside the gene matches. Germline-derived CDR1 and CDR2 are DFQATT and SNEGSKA (reference sequence). The CDR3 contains 13 residues. Here the CDR3 DNA reads TGCAGTGCTAGAGGGGACAGTAACTATGGCTACACCTTC. Encoded protein: CSARGDSNYGYTF.

This clonotype was counted only a few times. This clone may be a read error of a much larger clone one base away. V gene TRBV18 combines with J gene TRBJ1-1; possible D gene TRBD1, 6 bases. The CDR3 is 12 residues long. V dropped 5 bases and J dropped 5 bases, with 9 bases sitting between them. CDR1 and CDR2 (germline): KGHSH, LQKENI. The CDR3 loop reads CASSGTTTEAFF. DNA for the CDR3: TGTGCCAGCTCAGGGACAACTACTGAAGCTTTCTTT.

This clonotype was detected ten times or more. The V call is TRBV6-5, the J call TRBJ1-2; D is possibly TRBD1 (5 bases). This CDR3 comprises 14 residues. Trimming removed 0 bases from V and 6 bases from J, with 11 bases in between. Germline-derived CDR1 and CDR2 are MNHEY and SVGAGI. This CDR3 reads CASSYSGTYDGYTF. CDR3 in DNA: TGTGCCAGCAGTTACTCGGGGACGTACGATGGCTACACCTTC.

This clonotype came up many times. This chain links TRBV28 with TRBJ2-7, with 10 bases lining up with TRBD1. Germline assignment: CDR1 MDHEN and CDR2 SYDVKM. V dropped 5 bases and J dropped 2; count of bases not matched to a gene: 6. CDR3 length: 15 amino acids. The CDR3 is CASSAKTGGAYEQYF. In nucleotides, the CDR3 is TGTGCCAGCAGTGCGAAGACAGGGGGCGCCTACGAGCAGTACTTC.

Ten or more counts support this clonotype. The chain recombines TRBV7-9 with TRBJ2-1, with D possibly being TRBD1 (5 bases). In germline, CDR1 is SEHNR, CDR2 FQNEAQ (reference sequence). CDR3 length: 14 residues. Trimming removed 5 bases at V and 4 bases at J, with 12 bases between. The CDR3 protein is CASSPTGKYNEQFF. As DNA, the CDR3 is TGTGCCAGCAGCCCAACAGGAAAGTACAATGAGCAGTTCTTC.

The sample holds many counts of this clonotype. CDR3 loop: CASSLASGSRTEQFF. The CDR3 coding sequence is TGTGCCAGCAGTTTAGCTAGCGGGAGTCGAACTGAGCAGTTCTTC. The genes are TRBV12-3 or TRBV12-4 and TRBJ2-1; 9 nucleotides agree with TRBD2. The CDR3 length is 15 residues. After removal of 0 bases from V and 9 bases from J, the junction contained 6 bases not matched to a gene.

This clonotype was counted ten times or more. CDR3 loop: CASTTGSPGELFF. CDR3 nucleotide sequence: TGTGCCAGCACCACAGGGAGCCCCGGGGAGCTGTTTTTT. The V call is TRBV2, the J call TRBJ2-2, with a weak D call TRBD1 (6 bases). CDR1 and CDR2 (germline): SNHLY, FYNNEI. This CDR3 spans 13 amino acids. Trimming removed 7 bases from V and 6 bases from J, with 12 bases in between.

The sample holds many counts of this clonotype. The chain links TRBV7-2 to TRBJ1-1; D is unresolved. In germline, CDR1 is SGHTA, CDR2 FQGNSA. This CDR3 is built from 14 residues. Trimming shortened V by 2 bases and J by 0 bases, and 7 bases separated the two germline ends. The CDR3 spells CASSLHRLNTEAFF. The CDR3 DNA reads as TGTGCCAGCAGCTTACATAGATTGAACACTGAAGCTTTCTTT.

This clonotype was detected many times. The J gene is TRBJ1-1, the V gene TRBV11-2; D gene unclear. This CDR3 contains 13 residues. Trimming left V 1 base short and J 10 bases short, with 13 bases between. Germline CDR1 SGHAT, CDR2 FQNNGV. The CDR3 reads CASSLAANLAAFF. As DNA, the CDR3 is TGTGCCAGCAGCTTAGCCGCGAACTTGGCAGCTTTCTTT.

This clonotype occurred many times. The genes are TRBV20-1 and TRBJ2-3; 9 nucleotides align to TRBD2. The J segment lost 0 bases and the V segment lost 0 bases, leaving 16 bases of the junction unmatched. Germline V gives CDR1 DFQATT, CDR2 SNEGSKA (reference sequence). This CDR3 spans 20 amino acids. As DNA, the CDR3 is TGCAGTGCTAGAGATGTGGGGGGGCTAGCGGGGACCAAAAGCACAGATACGCAGTATTTT. It codes for CSARDVGGLAGTKSTDTQYF.

This clonotype was seen only a few times. V gene TRBV5-1 combines with J gene TRBJ2-5; a possible D gene is TRBD1 (5 bases). The V and J ends lost 0 bases and 5 bases respectively, with 17 bases between them. The CDR3 is 16 amino acids. Germline CDR1 is SGHRS and CDR2 is YFSETQ. CDR3 amino acids: CASSLERAGFWETQYF. The CDR3 DNA reads as TGCGCCAGCAGCTTGGAAAGGGCAGGGTTTTGGGAGACCCAGTACTTC.

The gene calls are TRBV29-1 and TRBJ2-5; possibly TRBD1 for D (5 bases). V gave up 6 bases and J gave up 5 bases, with 19 bases separating them. The CDR3 extends over 14 amino acids. CDR1 is SQVTM and CDR2 is ANQGSEA in the germline V gene. For the CDR3, the DNA is TGCAGCGTGCCGGGCAGGGTGGTAGGGGAGACCCAGTACTTC. Translated, it gives CSVPGRVVGETQYF. The whole variable domain, remainder taken from reference TRBV29-1 and TRBJ2-5, is SAVISQKPSRDICQRGTSLTIQCQVDSQVTMMFWYRQQPGQSLTLIATANQGSEATYESGFVIDKFPISRPNLTFSTLTVSNMSPEDSSIYLCSVPGRVVGETQYFGPGTRLLVL.